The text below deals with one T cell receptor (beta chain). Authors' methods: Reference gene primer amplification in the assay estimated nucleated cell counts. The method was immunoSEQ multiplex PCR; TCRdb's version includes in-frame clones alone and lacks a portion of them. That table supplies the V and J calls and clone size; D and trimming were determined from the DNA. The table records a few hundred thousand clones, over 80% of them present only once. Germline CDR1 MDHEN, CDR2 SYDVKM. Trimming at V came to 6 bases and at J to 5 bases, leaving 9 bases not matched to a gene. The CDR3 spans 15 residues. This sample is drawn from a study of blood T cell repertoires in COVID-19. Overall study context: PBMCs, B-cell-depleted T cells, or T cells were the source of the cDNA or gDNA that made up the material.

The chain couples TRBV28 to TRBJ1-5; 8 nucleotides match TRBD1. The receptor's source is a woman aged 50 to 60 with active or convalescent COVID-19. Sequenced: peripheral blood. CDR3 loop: CASRSTGGVYQPQHF. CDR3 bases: TGTGCCAGCAGGTCAACAGGGGGGGTTTATCAGCCCCAGCATTTT.